This record covers a single T cell receptor beta chain. Germline CDR1 is GTSNPN and CDR2 is SVGIG (reference sequence). V gave up 1 base and J gave up 8 bases, with 8 bases separating them. CDR3 length: 11 residues. This sample stems from a study of blood T cell repertoires in COVID-19. Study details: COVID-19 samples collected from the United States, Italy and Spain covered acute and convalescent phases.

Original data processing: Amplified reference gene primers provided the basis for estimating nucleated cell counts. The protocol was immunoSEQ multiplex PCR, while the TCRdb copy is restricted to in-frame clones and leaves out a portion. V, J and clone size are taken as reported in that table, and D and trimming were inferred from the DNA itself. The sample gives about 100,000 clones, roughly nine tenths of which show up once; about 0.89% is in the top ten. Sequencing used peripheral blood. This TCR came from a man aged 55 to 70 with acute or convalescent COVID-19. The chain employs TRBV30 and TRBJ1-2; D not certain. The DNA for the CDR3 is TGTGCCTGGAGTGATGGCGGGGGCTACACCTTC. This codes for CAWSDGGGYTF.